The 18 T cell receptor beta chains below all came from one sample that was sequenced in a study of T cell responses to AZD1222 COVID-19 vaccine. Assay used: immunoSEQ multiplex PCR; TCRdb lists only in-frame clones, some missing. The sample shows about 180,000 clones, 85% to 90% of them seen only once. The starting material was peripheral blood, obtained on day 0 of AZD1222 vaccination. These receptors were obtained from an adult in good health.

The CDR3 is CASSLMSGGATGELFF. DNA for the CDR3: TGTGCCAGCAGCTTAATGTCAGGAGGTGCCACCGGGGAGCTGTTTTTT. The chain carries TRBV7-2 and TRBJ2-2; D might be TRBD2 (5 bases). The germline gives CDR1 SGHTA, CDR2 FQGNSA. CDR3 length: 16 amino acids. Trimming shortened V by 2 bases and J by 4 bases, and 14 bases separated the two germline ends.

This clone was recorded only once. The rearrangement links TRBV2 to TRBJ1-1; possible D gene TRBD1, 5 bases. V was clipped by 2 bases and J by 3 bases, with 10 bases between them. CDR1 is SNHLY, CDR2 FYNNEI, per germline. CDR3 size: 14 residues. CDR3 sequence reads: CASSEPGRDTEAFF. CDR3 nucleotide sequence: TGTGCCAGCAGTGAACCAGGGCGGGACACTGAAGCTTTCTTT.

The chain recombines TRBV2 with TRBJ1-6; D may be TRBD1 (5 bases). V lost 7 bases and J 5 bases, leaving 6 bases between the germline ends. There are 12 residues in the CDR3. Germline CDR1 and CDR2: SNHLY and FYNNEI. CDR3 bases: TGTGCCAGCACGGGGGATAATTCACCCCTCCACTTT. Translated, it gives CASTGDNSPLHF.

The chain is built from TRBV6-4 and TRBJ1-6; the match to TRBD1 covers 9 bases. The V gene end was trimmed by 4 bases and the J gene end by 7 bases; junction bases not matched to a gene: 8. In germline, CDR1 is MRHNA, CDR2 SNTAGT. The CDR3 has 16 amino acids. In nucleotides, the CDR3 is TGTGCCAGCAGTGTGGGACAGGGAGCCGAGAATTCACCCCTCCACTTT. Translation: CASSVGQGAENSPLHF.

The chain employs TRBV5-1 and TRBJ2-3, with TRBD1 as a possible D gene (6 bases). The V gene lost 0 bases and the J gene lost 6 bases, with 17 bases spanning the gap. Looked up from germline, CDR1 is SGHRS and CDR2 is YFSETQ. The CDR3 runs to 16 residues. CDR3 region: CASSLADRSTGDTQYF. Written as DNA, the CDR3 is TGCGCCAGCAGCTTGGCCGACAGGAGTACAGGGGATACGCAGTATTTT.

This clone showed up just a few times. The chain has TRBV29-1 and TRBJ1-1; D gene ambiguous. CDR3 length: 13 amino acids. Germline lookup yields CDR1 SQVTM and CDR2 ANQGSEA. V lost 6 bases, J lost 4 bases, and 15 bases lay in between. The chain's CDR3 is CSVSPKEITEAFF. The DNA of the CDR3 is TGCAGCGTGAGCCCCAAAGAAATCACTGAAGCTTTCTTT. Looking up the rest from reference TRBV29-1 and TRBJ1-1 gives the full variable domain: SAVISQKPSRDICQRGTSLTIQCQVDSQVTMMFWYRQQPGQSLTLIATANQGSEATYESGFVIDKFPISRPNLTFSTLTVSNMSPEDSSIYLCSVSPKEITEAFFGQGTRLTVV.

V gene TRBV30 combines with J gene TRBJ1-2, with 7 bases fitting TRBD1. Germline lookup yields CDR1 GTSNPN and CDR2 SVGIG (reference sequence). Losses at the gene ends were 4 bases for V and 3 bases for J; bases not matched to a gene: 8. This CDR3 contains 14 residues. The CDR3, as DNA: TGTGCCTGGACCAGGGGGAGGAAGGACTATGGCTACACCTTC. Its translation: CAWTRGRKDYGYTF.

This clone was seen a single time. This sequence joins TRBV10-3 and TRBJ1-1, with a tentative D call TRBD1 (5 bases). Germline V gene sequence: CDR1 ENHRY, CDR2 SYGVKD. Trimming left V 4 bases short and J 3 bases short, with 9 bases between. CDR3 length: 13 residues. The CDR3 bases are TGTGCCATCAGTGGAGCCAGGGACACTGAAGCTTTCTTT. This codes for CAISGARDTEAFF.

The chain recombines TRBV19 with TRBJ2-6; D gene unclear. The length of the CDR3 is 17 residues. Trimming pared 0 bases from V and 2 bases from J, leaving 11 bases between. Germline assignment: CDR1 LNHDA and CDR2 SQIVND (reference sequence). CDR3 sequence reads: CASSIDGGSPGANVLTF. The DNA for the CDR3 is TGTGCCAGTAGTATAGATGGTGGGTCGCCTGGGGCCAACGTCCTGACTTTC.

CDR3 in amino acids: CASSEVEGVKAFF. As DNA, the CDR3 is TGTGCCAGCAGTGAAGTAGAAGGGGTTAAAGCTTTCTTT. This sequence joins TRBV6-4 and TRBJ1-1; possible D gene TRBD1, 5 bases. This CDR3 has 13 residues. Germline V gives CDR1 MRHNA, CDR2 SNTAGT. V was clipped by 3 bases and J by 9 bases, with 14 bases between them.

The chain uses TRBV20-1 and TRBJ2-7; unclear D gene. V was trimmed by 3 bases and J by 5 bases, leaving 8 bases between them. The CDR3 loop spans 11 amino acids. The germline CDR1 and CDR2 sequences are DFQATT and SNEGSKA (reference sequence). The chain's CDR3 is CSARLGNEQYF. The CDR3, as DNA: TGCAGTGCTAGGTTAGGGAACGAGCAGTACTTC.

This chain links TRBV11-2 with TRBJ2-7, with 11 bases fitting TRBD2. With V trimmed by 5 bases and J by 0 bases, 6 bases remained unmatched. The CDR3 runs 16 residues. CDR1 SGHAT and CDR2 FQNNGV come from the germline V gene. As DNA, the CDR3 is TGTGCCAGCAGCCCAGTTAGCGGGAGGGCCTCCTACGAGCAGTACTTC. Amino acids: CASSPVSGRASYEQYF.

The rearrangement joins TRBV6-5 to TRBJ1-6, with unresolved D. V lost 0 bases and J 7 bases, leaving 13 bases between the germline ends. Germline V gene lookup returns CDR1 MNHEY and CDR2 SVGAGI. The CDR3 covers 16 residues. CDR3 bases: TGTGCCAGCAGTTACTCGGCAGGAAGAAAGAATTCACCCCTCCACTTT. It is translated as CASSYSAGRKNSPLHF.

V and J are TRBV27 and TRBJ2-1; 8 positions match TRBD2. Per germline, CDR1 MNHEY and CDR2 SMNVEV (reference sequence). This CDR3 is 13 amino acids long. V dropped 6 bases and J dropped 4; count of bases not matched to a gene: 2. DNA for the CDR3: TGTGCCAGCAGCGCTAGCGGGTACAATGAGCAGTTCTTC. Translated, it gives CASSASGYNEQFF.

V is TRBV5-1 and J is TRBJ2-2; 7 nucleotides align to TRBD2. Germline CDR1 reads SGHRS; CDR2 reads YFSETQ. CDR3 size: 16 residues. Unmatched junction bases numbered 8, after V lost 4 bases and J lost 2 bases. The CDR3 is CASSGKGGPNTGELFF. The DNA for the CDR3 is TGCGCCAGCAGCGGAAAGGGAGGGCCAAACACCGGGGAGCTGTTTTTT.

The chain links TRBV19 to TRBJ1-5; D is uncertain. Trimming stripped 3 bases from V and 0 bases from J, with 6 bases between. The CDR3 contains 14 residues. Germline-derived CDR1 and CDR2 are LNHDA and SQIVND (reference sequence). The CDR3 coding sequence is TGTGCCAGTAGTATCCAGAATAGCAATCAGCCCCAGCATTTT. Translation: CASSIQNSNQPQHF.

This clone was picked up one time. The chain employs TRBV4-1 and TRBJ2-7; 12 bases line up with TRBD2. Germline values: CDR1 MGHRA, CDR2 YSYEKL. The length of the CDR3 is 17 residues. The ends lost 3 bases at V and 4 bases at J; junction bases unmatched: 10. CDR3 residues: CASSQDSTSGGFYEQYF. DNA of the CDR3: TGCGCCAGCAGCCAGGATTCGACTAGCGGGGGATTTTACGAGCAGTACTTC.

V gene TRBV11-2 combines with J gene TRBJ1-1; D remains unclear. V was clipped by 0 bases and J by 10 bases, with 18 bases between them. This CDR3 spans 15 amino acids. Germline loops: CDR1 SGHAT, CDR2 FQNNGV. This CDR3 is CASSLERSGVLGAFF. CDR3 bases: TGTGCCAGCAGCTTAGAAAGGTCTGGGGTTCTAGGAGCTTTCTTT.